This T cell receptor beta chain was obtained from a study of blood T cell repertoires in COVID-19. Study in general: T cells, B-cell-depleted T cells, or PBMCs provided the cDNA or gDNA that served as material.

TCRdb's copy holds only in-frame clones and misses some; the assay was immunoSEQ multiplex PCR. This sample has fewer than 200,000 clones; around 85% occur once, and the top ten carry about 1.2%. The CDR3 extends over 14 amino acids. Unmatched junction bases numbered 6, after V lost 7 bases and J lost 2 bases. Per germline, CDR1 LNHDA and CDR2 SQIVND (reference sequence). Sequences were obtained from peripheral blood. This receptor was identified in a man between 60 and 75 years old who had recovered from COVID-19. V and J are TRBV19 and TRBJ1-1; 8 bases fit TRBD1. CDR3 nucleotides: TGTGCCAGTAAAACCGGGACAGGTAACACTGAAGCTTTCTTT. Protein sequence: CASKTGTGNTEAFF.